Shown below are 20 T cell receptor beta chains from a single sample sequenced in a study of blood T cell repertoires in COVID-19. Profiled with immunoSEQ multiplex PCR; TCRdb holds only in-frame clones, not every one. The table records more than 120,000 clones, around 86% of them present only once. Sample: peripheral blood. The receptors were sampled from a man aged 50 to 60 who had recovered from COVID-19.

The rearrangement links TRBV7-2 to TRBJ1-3; D gene uncertain. From germline, CDR1 is SGHTA and CDR2 FQGNSA. Trimming shortened V by 0 bases and J by 1 base, and 10 bases separated the two germline ends. This CDR3 region has 16 residues. CDR3 nucleotides: TGTGCCAGCAGCTTAGCCCTAACTAATTCTGGAAACACCATATATTTT. This translates into CASSLALTNSGNTIYF.

In the case of this clone: Other DNA sequences in the sample encode the same CDR3. The chain links TRBV11-3 to TRBJ1-2; 7 nucleotides match TRBD1. The CDR3 contains 16 residues. The V gene end was trimmed by 5 bases and the J gene end by 4 bases; junction bases not matched to a gene: 13. Germline-derived CDR1 and CDR2 are SGHNT and YENEEA. CDR3 sequence: CASSPEGRGGSYGYTF. The CDR3 DNA is TGTGCCAGCAGCCCCGAAGGGAGAGGGGGCAGCTATGGCTACACCTTC. The whole variable domain, filled in from reference TRBV11-3 and TRBJ1-2, reads EAGVVQSPRYKIIEKKQPVAFWCNPISGHNTLYWYLQNLGQGPELLIRYENEEAVDDSQLPKDRFSAERLKGVDSTLKIQPAELGDSAVYLCASSPEGRGGSYGYTFGSGTRLTVV.

The rearrangement joins TRBV2 to TRBJ1-3; D gene unclear. CDR1 is SNHLY, CDR2 FYNNEI, per germline. V dropped 7 bases and J dropped 3 bases, with 7 bases sitting between them. The CDR3 length is 12 residues. CDR3 in DNA: TGTGCCAGCACGCCAGATGGAAACACCATATATTTT. It is translated as CASTPDGNTIYF.

CDR3 nucleotides: TGTGCCAGCAGCTTGAATCAGGGGGACACTGAAGCTTTCTTT. Its protein product is CASSLNQGDTEAFF. V is TRBV7-3 and J is TRBJ1-1, with 7 bases matching TRBD1. J was trimmed by 3 bases and V by 3 bases; bases with no gene match: 4. CDR3 length: 14 amino acids. Germline CDR1 SGHTA, CDR2 FQGTGA.

This CDR3 reads CASSLAGRGLKNTGELFF. The CDR3, as DNA: TGTGCCAGCAGCTTAGCTGGCAGGGGCCTAAAGAACACCGGGGAGCTGTTTTTT. The chain links TRBV7-2 to TRBJ2-2, with D possibly TRBD1 on 6 matching bases. CDR1 and CDR2 (germline): SGHTA, FQGNSA. The CDR3 is 18 residues long. The V gene lost 0 bases and the J gene lost 1 base, with 15 bases spanning the gap.

The chain recombines TRBV9 with TRBJ2-2; 9 positions agree with TRBD1. This CDR3 region has 14 residues. The V segment lost 3 bases and the J segment 5 bases; nucleotides outside the gene matches: 2. Germline V gene lookup returns CDR1 SGDLS and CDR2 YYNGEE. For the CDR3, the DNA is TGTGCCAGCAGCGAAGGACAGGGGACCGGGGAGCTGTTTTTT. This codes for CASSEGQGTGELFF.

The J gene is TRBJ1-5, the V gene TRBV5-6; TRBD1 matches at 7 bases. This CDR3 comprises 14 residues. CDR1 and CDR2 from the germline V gene are SGHDT and YYEEEE. V gave up 4 bases and J gave up 5 bases; unmatched junction bases: 6. This CDR3 is CASSARTGHQPQHF. The CDR3 DNA is TGTGCCAGCAGCGCCCGGACAGGTCATCAGCCCCAGCATTTT.

The chain is built from TRBV6-5 and TRBJ1-2; TRBD1 aligns across 8 bases. The CDR3 has 15 residues. In germline, CDR1 is MNHEY, CDR2 SVGAGI. The junction had 14 bases not matched to a gene; V was cut back by 4 bases and J by 10 bases. The DNA of the CDR3 is TGTGCCAGCAGTTCTCCCGGGACAGGCGTCTTAATCTACACCTTC. Amino acid sequence: CASSSPGTGVLIYTF.

V usage is TRBV6-2 or TRBV6-3 and J usage is TRBJ2-2; D may be TRBD1 (5 bases). Trimming took off 2 bases at V and 0 bases at J, with 10 bases between the two ends. CDR1 is MNHEY and CDR2 is SVGEGT in the germline V gene. CDR3 size: 16 residues. In nucleotides, the CDR3 is TGTGCCAGCAGTTACGGACAACCCCCGAACACCGGGGAGCTGTTTTTT. It encodes CASSYGQPPNTGELFF.

J is TRBJ2-7 and V is TRBV5-1, with TRBD2 matching 7 bases. Losses at the gene ends were 4 bases for V and 6 bases for J; bases not matched to a gene: 7. This CDR3 comprises 13 residues. Germline assignment: CDR1 SGHRS and CDR2 YFSETQ. This chain's CDR3 is CASSPTGGFEQYF. Written as DNA, the CDR3 is TGCGCCAGCAGCCCAACCGGGGGGTTCGAGCAGTACTTC.

This clone was counted once. The rearrangement uses TRBV2 and TRBJ2-7, with D uncertain. The CDR3 is 12 amino acids. CDR1 and CDR2 (germline): SNHLY, FYNNEI. Deletions cut 6 bases from V and 0 bases from J, with 6 bases between. CDR3 sequence (DNA): TGTGCCAGCAGGGCGGTCTCCTACGAGCAGTACTTC. Amino acid sequence: CASRAVSYEQYF.

This chain uses TRBV9 with TRBJ2-3; 9 nucleotides align to TRBD2. In germline, CDR1 is SGDLS, CDR2 YYNGEE. V lost 1 base to trimming and J lost 1 base; unmatched junction nucleotides: 7. The CDR3 length is 17 residues. CDR3 residues: CASSVSLSGGGTDTQYF. The CDR3 DNA reads as TGTGCCAGCAGCGTATCTCTTAGCGGGGGCGGCACAGATACGCAGTATTTT.

The chain links TRBV7-9 to TRBJ2-7, with TRBD1 identical over 8 bases. CDR1 and CDR2 (germline): SEHNR, FQNEAQ (reference sequence). The CDR3 runs 15 residues. V was clipped by 4 bases and J by 4 bases; unmatched bases: 9. CDR3 residues: CASSSRTGYRYEQYF. The CDR3 bases are TGTGCCAGCAGCTCCAGGACAGGGTATCGGTACGAGCAGTACTTC.

The chain is built from TRBV7-9 and TRBJ1-1; 9 bases match TRBD1. Germline lookup yields CDR1 SEHNR and CDR2 FQNEAQ (reference sequence). Trimming took 5 bases from V and 1 from J; bases not matched to a gene: 5. The CDR3 runs to 15 residues. The CDR3 protein is CASSQGQGKNTEAFF. DNA of the CDR3: TGTGCCAGCAGCCAAGGACAGGGGAAGAACACTGAAGCTTTCTTT.

CDR3 bases: TGCGCCAGCAGCTTGGAAGGGACAGACTTTACTAATTCACCCCTCCACTTT. This gives the protein CASSLEGTDFTNSPLHF. This sequence joins TRBV5-1 and TRBJ1-6; 7 bases agree with TRBD1. V was clipped by 0 bases and J by 6 bases; unmatched bases: 9. CDR3 length equals 17 residues. Germline V gene sequence: CDR1 SGHRS, CDR2 YFSETQ.

This clone was detected a few times. The gene calls are TRBV7-8 and TRBJ2-2, with D unresolved. CDR1 and CDR2 (germline): SGHVS, FQNEAQ. V lost 7 bases and J lost 0, with 9 bases in between. The length of the CDR3 is 14 residues. As DNA, the CDR3 is TGTGCCAGCATGAGAGAGGCGAACACCGGGGAGCTGTTTTTT. It encodes CASMREANTGELFF. The complete variable domain, with remaining parts taken from reference TRBV7-8 and TRBJ2-2, reads GAGVSQSPRYKVAKRGQDVALRCDPISGHVSLFWYQQALGQGPEFLTYFQNEAQLDKSGLPSDRFFAERPEGSVSTLKIQRTQQEDSAVYLCASMREANTGELFFGEGSRLTVL.

On this clone itself: One end of the junction is discordant with germline, which a read error may explain. CDR3 DNA sequence: TGCGTCAGCACTACACCTGGACAGGGGACGAATGAGCAGTTCTTC. Amino acid sequence: CVSTTPGQGTNEQFF. The rearrangement joins TRBV23-1 to TRBJ2-1, with 9 bases lining up with TRBD1. TRBV23-1 is an ORF, with its function uncertain. CDR3 size: 15 residues.

The chain couples TRBV18 to TRBJ2-2; the D is unclear. Germline V gene lookup returns CDR1 KGHSH and CDR2 LQKENI. The ends were cut back, 0 bases at V and 2 bases at J, with 10 bases in the middle. The CDR3 loop spans 16 amino acids. The CDR3 reads CASSPPRQVNTGELFF. The CDR3 coding sequence is TGTGCCAGCTCACCACCACGGCAGGTTAACACCGGGGAGCTGTTTTTT.

V usage is TRBV3-1 (or the pseudogene TRBV3-2) and J usage is TRBJ1-1; D ambiguous. V was pared by 1 base and J by 7 bases, with 7 bases between. The CDR3 contains 12 residues. Germline V gene data show CDR1 as LGHDT and CDR2 as YNNKEL (reference sequence). CDR3 DNA: TGTGCCAGCAGCCAAGGAGTCTTTGAAGCTTTCTTT. This encodes CASSQGVFEAFF.

This chain links TRBV9 with TRBJ2-3; 10 nucleotides align to TRBD2. The germline CDR1 and CDR2 sequences are SGDLS and YYNGEE. The CDR3 is made up of 15 amino acids. The ends lost 1 base at V and 9 bases at J; junction bases unmatched: 8. CDR3 residues: CASSVNPSGGRTQYF. Here the CDR3 DNA reads TGTGCCAGCAGCGTAAATCCTAGCGGGGGTCGAACGCAGTATTTT.